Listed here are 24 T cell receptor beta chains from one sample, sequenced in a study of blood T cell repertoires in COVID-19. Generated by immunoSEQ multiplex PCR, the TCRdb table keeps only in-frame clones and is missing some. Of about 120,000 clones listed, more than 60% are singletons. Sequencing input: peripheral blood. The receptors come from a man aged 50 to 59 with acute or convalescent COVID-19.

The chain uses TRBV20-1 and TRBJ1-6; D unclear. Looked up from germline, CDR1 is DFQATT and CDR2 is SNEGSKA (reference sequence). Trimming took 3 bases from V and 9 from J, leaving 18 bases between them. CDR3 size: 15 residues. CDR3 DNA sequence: TGCAGTGCTAGTGTGGAGGGCCGGTGGGGTTCACCCCTCCACTTT. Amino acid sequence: CSASVEGRWGSPLHF.

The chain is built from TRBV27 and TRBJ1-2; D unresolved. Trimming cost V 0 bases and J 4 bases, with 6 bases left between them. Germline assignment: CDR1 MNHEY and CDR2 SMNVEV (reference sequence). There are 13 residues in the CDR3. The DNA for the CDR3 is TGTGCCAGCAGTTTATCTGCAGGCTATGGCTACACCTTC. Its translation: CASSLSAGYGYTF.

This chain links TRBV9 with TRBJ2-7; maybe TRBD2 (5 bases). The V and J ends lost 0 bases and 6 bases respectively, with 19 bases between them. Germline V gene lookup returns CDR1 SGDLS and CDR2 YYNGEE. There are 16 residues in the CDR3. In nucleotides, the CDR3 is TGTGCCAGCAGCGTAGACGGACTTCCCGGCCAAGGCGAGCAGTACTTC. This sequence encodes CASSVDGLPGQGEQYF.

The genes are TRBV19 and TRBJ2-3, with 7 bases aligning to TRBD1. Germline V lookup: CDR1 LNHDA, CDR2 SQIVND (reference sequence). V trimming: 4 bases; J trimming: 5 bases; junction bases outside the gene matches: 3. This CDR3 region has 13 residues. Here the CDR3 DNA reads TGTGCCAGTAGTAAGACAGGGAGAGATACGCAGTATTTT. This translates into CASSKTGRDTQYF.

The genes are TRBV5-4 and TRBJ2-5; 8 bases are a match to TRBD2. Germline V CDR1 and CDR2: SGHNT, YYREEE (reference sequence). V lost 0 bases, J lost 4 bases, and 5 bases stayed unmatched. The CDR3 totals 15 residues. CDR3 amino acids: CASSLGGSGGETQYF. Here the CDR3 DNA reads TGTGCCAGCAGCTTGGGGGGGAGCGGGGGAGAGACCCAGTACTTC. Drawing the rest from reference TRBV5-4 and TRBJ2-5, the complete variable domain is ETGVTQSPTHLIKTRGQQVTLRCSSQSGHNTVSWYQQALGQGPQFIFQYYREEENGRGNFPPRFSGLQFPNYSSELNVNALELDDSALYLCASSLGGSGGETQYFGPGTRLLVL.

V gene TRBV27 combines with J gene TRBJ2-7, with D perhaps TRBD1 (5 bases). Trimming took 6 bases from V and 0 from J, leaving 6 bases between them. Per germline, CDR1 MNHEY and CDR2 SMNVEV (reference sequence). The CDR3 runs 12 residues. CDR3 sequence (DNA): TGTGCCAGCAGGGACAACTCCTACGAGCAGTACTTC. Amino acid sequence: CASRDNSYEQYF.

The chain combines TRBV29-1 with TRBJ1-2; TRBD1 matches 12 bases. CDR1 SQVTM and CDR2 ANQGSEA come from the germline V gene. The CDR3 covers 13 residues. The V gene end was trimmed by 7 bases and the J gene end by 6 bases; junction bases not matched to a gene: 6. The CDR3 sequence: CSGGTGGFDGYTF. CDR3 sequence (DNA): TGCAGCGGTGGGACAGGGGGCTTTGATGGCTACACCTTC.

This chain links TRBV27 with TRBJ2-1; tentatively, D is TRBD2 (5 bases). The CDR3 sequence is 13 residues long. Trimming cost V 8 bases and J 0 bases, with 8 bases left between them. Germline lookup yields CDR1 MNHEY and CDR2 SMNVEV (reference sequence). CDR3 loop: CASGRSSYNEQFF. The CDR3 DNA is TGTGCCAGCGGGAGAAGCTCCTACAATGAGCAGTTCTTC.

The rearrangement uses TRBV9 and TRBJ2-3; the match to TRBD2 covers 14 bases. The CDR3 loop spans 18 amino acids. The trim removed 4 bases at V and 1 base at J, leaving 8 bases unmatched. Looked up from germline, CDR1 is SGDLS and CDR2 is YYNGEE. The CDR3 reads CASSLGLAGAGGTDTQYF. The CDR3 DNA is TGTGCCAGCAGCTTGGGACTAGCGGGAGCTGGAGGCACAGATACGCAGTATTTT.

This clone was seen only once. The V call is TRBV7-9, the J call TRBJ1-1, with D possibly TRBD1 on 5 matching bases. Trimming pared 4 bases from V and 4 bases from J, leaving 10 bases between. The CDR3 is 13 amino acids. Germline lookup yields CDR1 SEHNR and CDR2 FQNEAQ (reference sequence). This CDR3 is CASSSWGGTEAFF. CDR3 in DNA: TGTGCCAGCAGCTCCTGGGGGGGCACTGAAGCTTTCTTT. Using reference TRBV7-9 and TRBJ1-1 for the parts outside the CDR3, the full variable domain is DTGVSQNPRHKITKRGQNVTFRCDPISEHNRLYWYRQTLGQGPEFLTYFQNEAQLEKSRLLSDRFSAERPKGSFSTLEIQRTEQGDSAMYLCASSSWGGTEAFFGQGTRLTVV.

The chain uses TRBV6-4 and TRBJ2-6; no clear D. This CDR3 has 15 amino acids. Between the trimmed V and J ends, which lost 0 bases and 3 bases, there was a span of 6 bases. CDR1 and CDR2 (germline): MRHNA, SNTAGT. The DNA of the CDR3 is TGTGCCAGCAGTGACTCGCGTGGTGGGGCCAACGTCCTGACTTTC. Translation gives CASSDSRGGANVLTF.

Here the CDR3 reads CASHRQGLSYNEQFF. The CDR3 DNA reads as TGTGCCAGCCATAGACAGGGACTCTCCTACAATGAGCAGTTCTTC. V usage is TRBV5-4 and J usage is TRBJ2-1; perhaps TRBD1 as D (7 bases). The CDR3 is 15 residues long. CDR1 SGHNT and CDR2 YYREEE come from the germline V gene (reference sequence). V lost 7 bases, J lost 0 bases, and 14 bases lay in between.

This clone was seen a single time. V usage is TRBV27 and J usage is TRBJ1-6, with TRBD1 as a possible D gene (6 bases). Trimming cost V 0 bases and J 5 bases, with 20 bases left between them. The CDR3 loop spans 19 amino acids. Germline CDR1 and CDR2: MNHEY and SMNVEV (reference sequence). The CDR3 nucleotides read TGTGCCAGCAGTTTATCCGGTGTGGGGGCAGGGTCGAATAATTCACCCCTCCACTTT. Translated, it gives CASSLSGVGAGSNNSPLHF.

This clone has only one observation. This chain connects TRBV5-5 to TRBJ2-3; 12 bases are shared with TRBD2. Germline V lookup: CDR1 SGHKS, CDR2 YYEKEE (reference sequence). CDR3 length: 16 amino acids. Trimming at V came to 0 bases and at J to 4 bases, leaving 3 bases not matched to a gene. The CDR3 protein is CASSLETSGSADTQYF. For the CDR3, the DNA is TGTGCCAGCAGCTTGGAGACTAGCGGGAGTGCAGATACGCAGTATTTT.

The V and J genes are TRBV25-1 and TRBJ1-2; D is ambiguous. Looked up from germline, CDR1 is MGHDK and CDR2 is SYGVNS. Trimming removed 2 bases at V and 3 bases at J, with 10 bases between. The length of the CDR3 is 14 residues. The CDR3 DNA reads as TGTGCCAGCAGTGAACCCTCTCCAGACTATGGCTACACCTTC. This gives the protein CASSEPSPDYGYTF.

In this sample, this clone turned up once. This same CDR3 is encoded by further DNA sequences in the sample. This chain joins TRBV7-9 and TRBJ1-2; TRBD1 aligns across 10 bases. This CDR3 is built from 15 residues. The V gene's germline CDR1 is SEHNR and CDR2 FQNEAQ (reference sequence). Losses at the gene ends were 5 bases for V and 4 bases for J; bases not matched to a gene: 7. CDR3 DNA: TGTGCCAGCAGCCCCGACAGGGGGCTACTCTATGGCTACACCTTC. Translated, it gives CASSPDRGLLYGYTF. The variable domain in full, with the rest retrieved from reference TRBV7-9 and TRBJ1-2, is DTGVSQNPRHKITKRGQNVTFRCDPISEHNRLYWYRQTLGQGPEFLTYFQNEAQLEKSRLLSDRFSAERPKGSFSTLEIQRTEQGDSAMYLCASSPDRGLLYGYTFGSGTRLTVV.

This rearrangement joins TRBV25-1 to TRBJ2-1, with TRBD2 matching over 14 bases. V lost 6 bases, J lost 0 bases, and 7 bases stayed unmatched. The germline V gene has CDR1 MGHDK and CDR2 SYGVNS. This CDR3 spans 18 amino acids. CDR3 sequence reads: CASSTGTSGSPSYNEQFF. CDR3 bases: TGTGCCAGCAGCACCGGGACTAGCGGGAGTCCCTCCTACAATGAGCAGTTCTTC. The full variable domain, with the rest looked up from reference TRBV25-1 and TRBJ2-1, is EADIYQTPRYLVIGTGKKITLECSQTMGHDKMYWYQQDPGMELHLIHYSYGVNSTEKGDLSSESTVSRIRTEHFPLTLESARPSHTSQYLCASSTGTSGSPSYNEQFFGPGTRLTVL.

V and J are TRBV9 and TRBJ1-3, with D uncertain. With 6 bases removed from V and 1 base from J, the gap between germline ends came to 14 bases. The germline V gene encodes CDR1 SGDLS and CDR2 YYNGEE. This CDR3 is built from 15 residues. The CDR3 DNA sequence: TGTGCCAGCATGGGCAGATTACCTTCTGGAAACACCATATATTTT. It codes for CASMGRLPSGNTIYF.

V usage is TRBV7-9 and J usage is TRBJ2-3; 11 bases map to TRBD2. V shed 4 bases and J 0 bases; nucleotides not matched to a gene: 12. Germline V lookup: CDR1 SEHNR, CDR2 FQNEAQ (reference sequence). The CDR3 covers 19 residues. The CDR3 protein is CASSYPSGRTIQSTDTQYF. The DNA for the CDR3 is TGTGCCAGCAGCTATCCTAGCGGGAGGACAATCCAAAGCACAGATACGCAGTATTTT.

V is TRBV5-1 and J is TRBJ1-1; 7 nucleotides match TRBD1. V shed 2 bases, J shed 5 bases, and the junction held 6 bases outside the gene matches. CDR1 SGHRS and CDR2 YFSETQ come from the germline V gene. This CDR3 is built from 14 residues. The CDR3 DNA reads TGCGCCAGCAGCTTTGAGGGGGCGAAGACTGAAGCTTTCTTT. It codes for CASSFEGAKTEAFF. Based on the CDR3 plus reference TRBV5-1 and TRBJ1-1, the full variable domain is KAGVTQTPRYLIKTRGQQVTLSCSPISGHRSVSWYQQTPGQGLQFLFEYFSETQRNKGNFPGRFSGRQFSNSRSEMNVSTLELGDSALYLCASSFEGAKTEAFFGQGTRLTVV.

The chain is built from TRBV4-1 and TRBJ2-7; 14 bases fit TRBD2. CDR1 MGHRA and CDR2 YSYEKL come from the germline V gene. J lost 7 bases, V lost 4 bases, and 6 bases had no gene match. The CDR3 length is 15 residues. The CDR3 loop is CASSLGLAGGQEQYF. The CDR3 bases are TGCGCCAGCAGCCTAGGACTAGCGGGGGGCCAAGAGCAGTACTTC.

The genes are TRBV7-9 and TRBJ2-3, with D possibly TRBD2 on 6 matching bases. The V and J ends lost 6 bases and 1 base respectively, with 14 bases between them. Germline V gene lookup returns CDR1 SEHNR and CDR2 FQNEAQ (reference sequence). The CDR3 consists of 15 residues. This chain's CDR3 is CASSPDYLGTDTQYF. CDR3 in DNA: TGTGCCAGCAGTCCGGACTACCTGGGCACAGATACGCAGTATTTT.

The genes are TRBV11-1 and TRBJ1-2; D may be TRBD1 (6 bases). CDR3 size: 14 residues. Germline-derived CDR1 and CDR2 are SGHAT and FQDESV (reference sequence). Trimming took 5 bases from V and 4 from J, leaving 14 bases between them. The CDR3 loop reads CASSPPGQVYGYTF. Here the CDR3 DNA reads TGTGCCAGCAGCCCCCCGGGACAAGTCTATGGCTACACCTTC.

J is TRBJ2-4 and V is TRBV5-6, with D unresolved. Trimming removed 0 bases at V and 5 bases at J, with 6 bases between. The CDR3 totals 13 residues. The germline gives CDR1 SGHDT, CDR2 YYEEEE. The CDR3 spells CASSLDRQNIQYF. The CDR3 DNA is TGTGCCAGCAGCTTGGACAGACAAAACATTCAGTACTTC.